These 10 T cell receptor beta chains came from one sample sequenced in a study of cytomegalovirus exposure and HLA in healthy donors. Use of 60 Vbeta and 13 Jbeta primers characterized the PCR. The table came from immunoSEQ multiplex PCR; TCRdb's copy has only in-frame clones and leaves some out. Of approximately 120,000 clones in the sample, 70% to 80% are singletons; the top ten hold under 4.5%. Sequenced: PBMCs. The receptor set was obtained from a man in his forties in good health and CMV-seropositive.

The V and J genes are TRBV5-1 and TRBJ1-1; D ambiguous. Trimming left V 2 bases short and J 2 bases short, with 7 bases between. CDR1 SGHRS and CDR2 YFSETQ come from the germline V gene. This CDR3 spans 13 amino acids. CDR3 nucleotides: TGCGCCAGCAGCTTAACACATAACACTGAAGCTTTCTTT. It specifies CASSLTHNTEAFF.

The chain joins TRBV7-8 to TRBJ2-3; D is perhaps TRBD2 (7 bases). CDR3 length: 18 residues. V was cut by 1 base and J by 0 bases, with 17 bases left in between. Germline V gives CDR1 SGHVS, CDR2 FQNEAQ. The CDR3 sequence is CASSLVGGGHFSTDTQYF. The CDR3 bases are TGTGCCAGCAGCTTAGTGGGCGGGGGCCACTTTAGCACAGATACGCAGTATTTT. Looking up the rest from reference TRBV7-8 and TRBJ2-3 gives the full variable domain: GAGVSQSPRYKVAKRGQDVALRCDPISGHVSLFWYQQALGQGPEFLTYFQNEAQLDKSGLPSDRFFAERPEGSVSTLKIQRTQQEDSAVYLCASSLVGGGHFSTDTQYFGPGTRLTVL.

V is TRBV27 and J is TRBJ1-4, with 7 positions matching TRBD1. CDR1 MNHEY and CDR2 SMNVEV come from the germline V gene (reference sequence). The CDR3 has 15 residues. With V trimmed by 4 bases and J by 5 bases, 7 bases remained unmatched. CDR3 DNA: TGTGCCAGCAGTTCATCCGGGACAGCGAATGAAAAACTGTTTTTT. This sequence encodes CASSSSGTANEKLFF. The entire variable domain, with the rest obtained from reference TRBV27 and TRBJ1-4, is as follows: EAQVTQNPRYLITVTGKKLTVTCSQNMNHEYMSWYRQDPGLGLRQIYYSMNVEVTDKGDVPEGYKVSRKEKRNFPLILESPSPNQTSLYFCASSSSGTANEKLFFGSGTQLSVL.

This clone occurred a few times. The chain combines TRBV18 with TRBJ1-1; D remains ambiguous. The CDR3 is 17 residues long. Trimming took 3 bases from V and 3 from J, leaving 20 bases between them. Germline V CDR1 and CDR2: KGHSH, LQKENI. CDR3 residues: CASSPLPVPKSDTEAFF. The CDR3 DNA sequence: TGTGCCAGCTCACCGCTCCCGGTCCCAAAAAGTGACACTGAAGCTTTCTTT.

With regard to this clone: A junction end diverges from the germline sequence, so it may reflect a read error. The chain joins TRBV5-6 to TRBJ1-2, with 9 bases that match TRBD1. This CDR3 has 12 residues. Germline values: CDR1 SGHDT, CDR2 YYEEEE. The CDR3 DNA is TGTGCCAGCAGCTTATCCGGGACAGGGCGTTACTTC. Translation: CASSLSGTGRYF.

V usage is TRBV7-6 and J usage is TRBJ1-5, with TRBD1 as a possible D gene (6 bases). Per the germline V gene, CDR1 is SGHVS and CDR2 is FNYEAQ. The CDR3 consists of 14 residues. V shed 6 bases and J shed 4 bases, with 13 bases lying between them. CDR3 sequence: CASSYRVWNQPQHF. As DNA, the CDR3 is TGTGCCAGCAGTTACAGGGTCTGGAATCAGCCCCAGCATTTT.

The chain links TRBV13 to TRBJ2-1; 10 nucleotides align to TRBD2. The CDR3 has 16 residues. V was pared by 1 base and J by 4 bases, with 4 bases of the junction left unmatched. Germline V CDR1 and CDR2: PRHDT, FYEKMQ (reference sequence). The CDR3 bases are TGTGCCAGCAGCTTAGCTAGCGGGGGCCATTACAATGAGCAGTTCTTC. It encodes CASSLASGGHYNEQFF.

V and J are TRBV5-1 and TRBJ2-1; D possibly corresponds to TRBD2 (5 bases). The CDR3 is 15 amino acids. Germline lookup yields CDR1 SGHRS and CDR2 YFSETQ. V was pared by 0 bases and J by 4 bases, with 11 bases between. CDR3 nucleotides: TGCGCCAGCAGCTTGGACCCTACTAGATACAATGAGCAGTTCTTC. The encoded protein is CASSLDPTRYNEQFF.

The chain is built from TRBV5-6 and TRBJ1-1; TRBD1 aligns across 9 bases. Germline values: CDR1 SGHDT, CDR2 YYEEEE. Trimming took 4 bases from V and 1 from J; bases not matched to a gene: 5. This CDR3 is built from 15 residues. As DNA, the CDR3 is TGTGCCAGCAGCAAGGGGGACAGGGCGAACACTGAAGCTTTCTTT. Protein product: CASSKGDRANTEAFF.

The chain has TRBV6-6 and TRBJ2-7; D perhaps matches TRBD1 (6 bases). This CDR3 contains 16 residues. V was clipped by 0 bases and J by 0 bases, with 12 bases between them. The germline V gene encodes CDR1 MNHNY and CDR2 SVGAGI (reference sequence). The CDR3 nucleotides read TGTGCCAGCAGTTACTCGTGGGACATTGGCTCCTACGAGCAGTACTTC. Protein sequence: CASSYSWDIGSYEQYF.